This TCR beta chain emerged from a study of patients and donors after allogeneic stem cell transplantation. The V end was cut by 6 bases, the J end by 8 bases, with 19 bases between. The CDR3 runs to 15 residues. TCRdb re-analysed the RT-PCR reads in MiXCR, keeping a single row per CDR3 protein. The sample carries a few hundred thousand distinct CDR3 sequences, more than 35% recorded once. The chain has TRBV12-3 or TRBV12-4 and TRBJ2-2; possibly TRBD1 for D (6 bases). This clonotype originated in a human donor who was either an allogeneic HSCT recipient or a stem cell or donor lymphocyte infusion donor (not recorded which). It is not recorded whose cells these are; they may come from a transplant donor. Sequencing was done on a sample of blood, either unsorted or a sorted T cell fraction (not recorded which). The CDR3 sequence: CASSLGAPSPGELFF. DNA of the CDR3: TGTGCCAGCAGCCTGGGGGCCCCCTCCCCGGGGGAGCTGTTTTTT.